This paragraph covers one T cell receptor (beta chain) sequence. Its target is not known. Read coverage stops 3 residues before the CDR3 terminus; the germline J gene supplies the remainder. immunoSEQ multiplex PCR used an average of around 1,200 ng genomic DNA. Sequencing was performed with immunoSEQ multiplex PCR; in TCRdb, only in-frame clones are kept and a portion is missing. This sample's clone table lists about 32,000 clones. The source of the sample is a study of T cells in women clearing cervical HPV infection. For the study at large: Donors had HPV16-related CIN3 or worse; 2 had invasive cancer. Study outcomes and limitations: Unknown T-cell numbers per sample may underlie the richness differences.

The germline gives CDR1 SGHTA, CDR2 FQGTGA. The CDR3 is 16 residues long. The V segment lost 5 bases and the J segment 3 bases; nucleotides outside the gene matches: 7. The TCR was taken from a woman aged 18-70 years with a cervical HPV16 infection that either progressed to CIN3+ or cleared (not recorded which). The J gene is TRBJ2-1, the V gene TRBV7-3; TRBD2 agrees at 10 bases. Sample: blood buffy coat. The CDR3 bases that were read are TGTGCCAGCAGCCCTATTCTAGCGGGAGACTACAATGAG. It yields the protein CASSPILAGDYNE. The whole CDR3 reads CASSPILAGDYNEQFF.